The clone carrying this TCR beta chain was seen a few times. Its antigen is as yet unknown. The CDR3 covers 15 residues. Trimming left V 0 bases short and J 0 bases short, with 4 bases between. CDR1 is SGDLS and CDR2 is YYNGEE in the germline V gene. This record comes from a study of CD8 T cells in ankylosing spondylitis. Study-level points and caveats: Disease-linked clones, CD8+, were relatively rare in peripheral blood. Earlier studies detected some motif variants in reactive arthritis synovial fluid and blood. Seemingly characteristic of ankylosing spondylitis blood was a TCR beta motif consisting of 7 or 8 highly homologous variants.

Libraries for TCR beta were made by quantitative 5'-RACE with molecular barcodes. TCRdb passed the 5' RACE reads through MiXCR, listing each CDR3 protein once. The sample includes roughly 220,000 distinct CDR3 sequences, 15% to 20% seen only once; the top ten take roughly 46%. What was sequenced was blood, either unsorted or a sorted T cell fraction (not recorded which). The V gene is TRBV9, the J gene TRBJ2-6; no reliable D call. The origin of this receptor is a male donor with ankylosing spondylitis. CDR3: CASSVEASGANVLTF. In DNA, the CDR3 is TGTGCCAGCAGCGTAGAAGCCTCTGGGGCCAACGTCCTGACTTTC.